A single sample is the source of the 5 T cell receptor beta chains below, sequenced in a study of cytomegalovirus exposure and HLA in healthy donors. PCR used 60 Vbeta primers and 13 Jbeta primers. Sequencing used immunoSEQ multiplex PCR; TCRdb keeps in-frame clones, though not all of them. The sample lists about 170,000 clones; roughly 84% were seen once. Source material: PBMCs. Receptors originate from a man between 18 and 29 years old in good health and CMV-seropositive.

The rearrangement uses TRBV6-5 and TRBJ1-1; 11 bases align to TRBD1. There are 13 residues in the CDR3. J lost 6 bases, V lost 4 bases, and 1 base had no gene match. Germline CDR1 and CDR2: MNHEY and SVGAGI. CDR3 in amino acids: CASSLGQGAEAFF. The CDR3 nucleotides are TGTGCCAGCAGTTTGGGACAGGGGGCTGAAGCTTTCTTT.

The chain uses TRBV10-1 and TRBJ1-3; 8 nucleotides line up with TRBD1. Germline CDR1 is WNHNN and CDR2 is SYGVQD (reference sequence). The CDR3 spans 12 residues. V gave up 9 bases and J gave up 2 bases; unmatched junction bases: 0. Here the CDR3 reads CARDRAGNTIYF. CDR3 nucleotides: TGCGCCAGGGACAGGGCTGGAAACACCATATATTTT.

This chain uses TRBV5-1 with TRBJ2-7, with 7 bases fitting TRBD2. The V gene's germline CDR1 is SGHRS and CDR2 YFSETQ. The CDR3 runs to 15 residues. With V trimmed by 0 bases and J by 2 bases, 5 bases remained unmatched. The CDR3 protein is CASSLDGGGPYEQYF. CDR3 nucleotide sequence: TGCGCCAGCAGCTTGGATGGCGGGGGACCCTACGAGCAGTACTTC.

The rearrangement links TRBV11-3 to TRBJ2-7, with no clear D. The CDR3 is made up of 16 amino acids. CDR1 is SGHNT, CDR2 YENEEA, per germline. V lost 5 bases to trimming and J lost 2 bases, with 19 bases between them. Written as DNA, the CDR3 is TGTGCCAGCAGCCCTTCGTTGTCAGTCCTTACCTACGAGCAGTACTTC. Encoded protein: CASSPSLSVLTYEQYF. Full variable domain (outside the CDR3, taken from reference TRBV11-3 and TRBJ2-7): EAGVVQSPRYKIIEKKQPVAFWCNPISGHNTLYWYLQNLGQGPELLIRYENEEAVDDSQLPKDRFSAERLKGVDSTLKIQPAELGDSAVYLCASSPSLSVLTYEQYFGPGTRLTVT.

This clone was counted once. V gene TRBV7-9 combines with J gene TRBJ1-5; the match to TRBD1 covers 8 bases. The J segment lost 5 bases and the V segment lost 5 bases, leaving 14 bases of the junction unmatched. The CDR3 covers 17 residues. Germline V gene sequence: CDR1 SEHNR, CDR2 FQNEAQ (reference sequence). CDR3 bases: TGTGCCAGCAGCCCATCCCAAGGACAGGGTGTTTATCAGCCCCAGCATTTT. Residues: CASSPSQGQGVYQPQHF.